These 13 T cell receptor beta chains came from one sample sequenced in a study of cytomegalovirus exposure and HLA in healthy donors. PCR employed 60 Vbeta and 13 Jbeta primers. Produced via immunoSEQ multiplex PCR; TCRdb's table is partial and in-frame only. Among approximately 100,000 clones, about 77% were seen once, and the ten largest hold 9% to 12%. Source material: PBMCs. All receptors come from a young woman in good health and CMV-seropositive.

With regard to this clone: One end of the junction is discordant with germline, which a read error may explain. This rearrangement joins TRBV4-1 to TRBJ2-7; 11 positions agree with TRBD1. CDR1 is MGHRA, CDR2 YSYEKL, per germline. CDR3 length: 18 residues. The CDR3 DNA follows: TGCGCCAGCAGTCAAGATAAGAGTAGGGGGACAGGGGGCTACGAGCAGTACTTC. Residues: CASSQDKSRGTGGYEQYF.

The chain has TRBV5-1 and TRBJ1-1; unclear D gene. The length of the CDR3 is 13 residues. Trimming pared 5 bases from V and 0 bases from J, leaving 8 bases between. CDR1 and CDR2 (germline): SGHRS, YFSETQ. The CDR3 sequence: CASSPDLNTEAFF. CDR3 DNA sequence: TGCGCCAGCAGTCCAGATTTGAACACTGAAGCTTTCTTT.

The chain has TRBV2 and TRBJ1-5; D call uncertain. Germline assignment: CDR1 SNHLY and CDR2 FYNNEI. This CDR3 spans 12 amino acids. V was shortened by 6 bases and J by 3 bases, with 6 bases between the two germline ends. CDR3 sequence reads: CASRADNQPQHF. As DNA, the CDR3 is TGTGCCAGCAGGGCCGACAATCAGCCCCAGCATTTT.

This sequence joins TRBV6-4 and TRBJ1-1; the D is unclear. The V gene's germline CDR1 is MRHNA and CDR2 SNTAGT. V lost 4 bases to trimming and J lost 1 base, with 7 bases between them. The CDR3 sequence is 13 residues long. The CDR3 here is CASSASGNTEAFF. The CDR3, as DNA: TGTGCCAGCAGTGCATCCGGGAACACTGAAGCTTTCTTT.

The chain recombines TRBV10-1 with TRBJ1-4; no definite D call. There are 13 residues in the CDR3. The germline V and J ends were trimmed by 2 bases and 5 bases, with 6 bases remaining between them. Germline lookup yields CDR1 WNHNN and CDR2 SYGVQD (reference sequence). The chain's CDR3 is CASSETENEKLFF. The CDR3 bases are TGCGCCAGCAGTGAGACAGAAAATGAAAAACTGTTTTTT.

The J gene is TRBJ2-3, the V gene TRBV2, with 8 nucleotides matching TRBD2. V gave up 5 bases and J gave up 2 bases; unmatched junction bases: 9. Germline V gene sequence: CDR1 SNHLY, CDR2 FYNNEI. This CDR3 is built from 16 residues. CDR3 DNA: TGTGCCAGCAGTTCCGGGACTAGGGGCTCCACAGATACGCAGTATTTT. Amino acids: CASSSGTRGSTDTQYF.

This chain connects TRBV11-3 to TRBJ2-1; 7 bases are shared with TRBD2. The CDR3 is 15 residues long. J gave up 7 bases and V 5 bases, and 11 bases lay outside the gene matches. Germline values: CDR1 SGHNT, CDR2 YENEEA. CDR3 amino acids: CASSRRDHGGNEQFF. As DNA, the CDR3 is TGTGCCAGCAGCCGCCGGGACCACGGGGGGAATGAGCAGTTCTTC.

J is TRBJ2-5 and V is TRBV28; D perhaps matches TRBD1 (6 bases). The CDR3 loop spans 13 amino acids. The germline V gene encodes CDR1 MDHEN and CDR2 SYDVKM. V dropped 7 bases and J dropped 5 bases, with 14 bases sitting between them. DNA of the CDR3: TGTGCCAGCATGATACAGGGTGGGGAGACCCAGTACTTC. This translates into CASMIQGGETQYF. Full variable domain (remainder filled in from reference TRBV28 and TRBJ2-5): DVKVTQSSRYLVKRTGEKVFLECVQDMDHENMFWYRQDPGLGLRLIYFSYDVKMKEKGDIPEGYSVSREKKERFSLILESASTNQTSMYLCASMIQGGETQYFGPGTRLLVL.

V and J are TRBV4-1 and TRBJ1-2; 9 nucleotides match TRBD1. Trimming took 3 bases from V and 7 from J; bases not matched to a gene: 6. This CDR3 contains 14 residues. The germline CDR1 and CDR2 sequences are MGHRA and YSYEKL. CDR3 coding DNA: TGCGCCAGCAGCCAGGCCGGGACAGGGCTTGGCTACACCTTC. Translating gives CASSQAGTGLGYTF.

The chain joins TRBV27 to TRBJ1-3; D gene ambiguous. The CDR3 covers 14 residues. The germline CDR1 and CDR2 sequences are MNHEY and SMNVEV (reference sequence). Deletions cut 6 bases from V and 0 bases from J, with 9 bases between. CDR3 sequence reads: CASRATYSGNTIYF. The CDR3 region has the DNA TGTGCCAGCAGGGCAACGTACTCTGGAAACACCATATATTTT.

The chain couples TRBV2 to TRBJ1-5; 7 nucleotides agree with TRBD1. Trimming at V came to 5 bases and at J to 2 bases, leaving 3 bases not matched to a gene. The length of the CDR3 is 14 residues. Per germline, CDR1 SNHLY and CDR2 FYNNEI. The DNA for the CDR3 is TGTGCCAGCAGTTCTGACAGGGGCAATCAGCCCCAGCATTTT. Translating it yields CASSSDRGNQPQHF.

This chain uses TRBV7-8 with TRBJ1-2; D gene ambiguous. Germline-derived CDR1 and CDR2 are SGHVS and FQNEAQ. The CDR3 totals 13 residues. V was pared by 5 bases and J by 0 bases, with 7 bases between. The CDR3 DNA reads TGTGCCAGCAGCCCAACTCCTAACTATGGCTACACCTTC. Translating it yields CASSPTPNYGYTF. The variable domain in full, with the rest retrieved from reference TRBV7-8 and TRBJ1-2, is GAGVSQSPRYKVAKRGQDVALRCDPISGHVSLFWYQQALGQGPEFLTYFQNEAQLDKSGLPSDRFFAERPEGSVSTLKIQRTQQEDSAVYLCASSPTPNYGYTFGSGTRLTVV.

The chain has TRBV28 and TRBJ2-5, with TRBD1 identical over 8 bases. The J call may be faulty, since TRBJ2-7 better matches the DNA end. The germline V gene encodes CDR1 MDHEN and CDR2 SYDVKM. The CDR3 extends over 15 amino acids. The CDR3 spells CASSFHRTGSYEQYF. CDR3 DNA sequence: TGTGCCAGCAGTTTTCACCGGACAGGGTCCTACGAGCAGTACTTC.